This T cell receptor beta chain is drawn from a study of CD8+ T cells in alopecia areata. Study at large: Tofacitinib lasted 6 to 18 months, then 6 months off drug.

After isolation, RNA underwent reverse transcription to generate cDNA as the sequencing template. The repertoire was sequenced with immunoSEQ multiplex PCR; TCRdb's copy has only in-frame clones and lacks some. Among more than 140,000 clones listed, about 88% were seen once. Regarding this clone: Antigen unknown.

As for treatment: oral pan-JAK inhibitor, 5-10 mg twice daily. Alopecia areata patients gave lesional scalp punch biopsies and peripheral blood samples. Overall study results and limits: Alopecia totalis/universalis scalp especially showed more expanded CD8+ clones than normal scalp.

The source was CD8+ T cells sorted from blood, collected at week 4, from a patient treated with tofacitinib. The sequence came from a human donor with alopecia areata.

The CDR3 loop reads CASSPESGETQYF. CDR3 sequence (DNA): TGTGCCAGTAGTCCCGAGAGCGGGGAGACCCAGTACTTC. The chain has TRBV19 and TRBJ2-5, with a possible D match to TRBD2 (6 bases). The CDR3 runs to 13 residues. Germline assignment: CDR1 LNHDA and CDR2 SQIVND (reference sequence). The V end lost 5 bases, the J end lost 5 bases, and 12 bases lay between the germline ends.